These 27 T cell receptor beta chains came from one sample sequenced in a study of STAT5B mutations in CD4+ large granular lymphocyte leukemia (dated by TCRdb to 2021 to 2024). The method was the immunoSEQ multiplex PCR assay. TCRdb stores this immuneACCESS table with in-frame sequences only. Part of the clones is absent; in the studies checked, under half of the shortfall reflects unresolved V genes, and no reason is known for the rest. The sample records around 30,000 clones, less than 85% of which are singletons. The top ten hold 3% to 3.5% of the sample. Sequenced material: CD4+ T cells from blood buffy coats. The receptors derive from a human donor in good health.

The genes are TRBV5-4 and TRBJ2-1; 9 positions match TRBD2. J lost 4 bases, V lost 4 bases, and 3 bases had no gene match. The CDR3 sequence is 14 residues long. Germline V gene data show CDR1 as SGHNT and CDR2 as YYREEE (reference sequence). The CDR3, as DNA: TGTGCCAGCAGCCTTAGCGGGAGTTACAATGAGCAGTTCTTC. Protein product: CASSLSGSYNEQFF. The full variable domain, completed using reference TRBV5-4 and TRBJ2-1, is ETGVTQSPTHLIKTRGQQVTLRCSSQSGHNTVSWYQQALGQGPQFIFQYYREEENGRGNFPPRFSGLQFPNYSSELNVNALELDDSALYLCASSLSGSYNEQFFGPGTRLTVL.

V is TRBV6-1 and J is TRBJ2-1, with 10 bases matching TRBD2. V lost 6 bases and J lost 4; bases outside the gene matches: 6. Per germline, CDR1 MNHNS and CDR2 SASEGT. The CDR3 length is 15 residues. The CDR3 reads CASRLPGLAYNEQFF. The DNA for the CDR3 is TGTGCCAGCAGACTCCCGGGACTAGCGTACAATGAGCAGTTCTTC.

The V call is TRBV28, the J call TRBJ1-1, with D possibly matching TRBD1 (5 bases). Germline V lookup: CDR1 MDHEN, CDR2 SYDVKM. The V and J ends lost 5 bases and 4 bases respectively, with 14 bases between them. The CDR3 has 14 residues. The CDR3 sequence is CASSVLDQGTEAFF. CDR3 in DNA: TGTGCCAGCAGTGTACTGGATCAGGGCACTGAAGCTTTCTTT.

J is TRBJ1-6 and V is TRBV28; D is uncertain. Trimming removed 5 bases at V and 2 bases at J, with 16 bases between. The germline V gene has CDR1 MDHEN and CDR2 SYDVKM. This CDR3 has 17 residues. The CDR3 loop is CASSPPDSSTYNSPLHF. In DNA form, the CDR3 reads TGTGCCAGCAGTCCCCCGGACTCTTCGACCTATAATTCACCCCTCCACTTT.

The rearrangement joins TRBV2 to TRBJ1-4, with D unclear. CDR1 is SNHLY and CDR2 is FYNNEI in the germline V gene. The CDR3 is 16 residues long. V was cut by 4 bases and J by 6 bases, with 18 bases left in between. The CDR3 region is CASSAGPLGRYEKLFF. In DNA, the CDR3 is TGTGCCAGCAGTGCAGGTCCCTTGGGAAGGTATGAAAAACTGTTTTTT.

This clone turned up a few times. The chain recombines TRBV10-3 with TRBJ2-2; D unclear. Trimming stripped 6 bases from V and 0 bases from J, with 8 bases between. The CDR3 contains 14 residues. CDR1 is ENHRY, CDR2 SYGVKD, per germline. The CDR3 loop is CAIRAQSNTGELFF. The CDR3 bases are TGTGCCATCAGAGCGCAATCGAACACCGGGGAGCTGTTTTTT.

Only one count was recorded for this clone. This CDR3 is CATIRNTEAFF. The CDR3 DNA sequence: TGTGCCACCATCAGGAACACTGAAGCTTTCTTT. V usage is TRBV15 and J usage is TRBJ1-1, with D unresolved. CDR1 is LNHNV and CDR2 is YYDKDF in the germline V gene (reference sequence). Between the trimmed V and J ends, which lost 7 bases and 1 base, there was a span of 4 bases. This CDR3 region has 11 residues.

The rearrangement joins TRBV29-1 to TRBJ1-2; D possibly corresponds to TRBD1 (5 bases). V was cut by 6 bases and J by 4 bases, with 12 bases left in between. CDR1 and CDR2 from the germline V gene are SQVTM and ANQGSEA. The CDR3 is made up of 12 amino acids. CDR3 loop: CSVRPTVYGYTF. CDR3 DNA sequence: TGCAGCGTCCGCCCGACAGTCTATGGCTACACCTTC.

The gene calls are TRBV15 and TRBJ2-2, with D maybe TRBD1 (6 bases). CDR3 length: 18 residues. Germline values: CDR1 LNHNV, CDR2 YYDKDF (reference sequence). Deletions cut 0 bases from V and 6 bases from J, with 20 bases between. The CDR3 DNA reads as TGTGCCACCAGCAGAGAATATATCGGACAGAATGGTCCCGGGGAGCTGTTTTTT. As protein: CATSREYIGQNGPGELFF.

The chain is built from TRBV10-3 and TRBJ1-6; the D is unclear. Germline assignment: CDR1 ENHRY and CDR2 SYGVKD. This CDR3 has 14 residues. V was shortened by 3 bases and J by 8 bases, with 11 bases between the two germline ends. In nucleotides, the CDR3 is TGTGCCATCAGTGAAACGGCGGATTATTCACCCCTCCACTTT. It codes for CAISETADYSPLHF.

This rearrangement joins TRBV2 to TRBJ2-5; possibly TRBD2 for D (5 bases). The end of the DNA is better explained by TRBJ2-7, so the J call may be wrong. Germline assignment: CDR1 SNHLY and CDR2 FYNNEI. The CDR3 consists of 11 residues. CDR3 DNA sequence: TGTGCCAGCAGTCGAGGGTACGAGCAGTACTTC. This codes for CASSRGYEQYF.

The J gene is TRBJ2-7, the V gene TRBV6-6; unclear D gene. The germline V and J ends were trimmed by 8 bases and 1 base, with 9 bases remaining between them. Germline CDR1 reads MNHNY; CDR2 reads SVGAGI (reference sequence). This CDR3 comprises 12 residues. In DNA form, the CDR3 reads TGTGCCAGCGTGGGCAGATCCTACGAGCAGTACTTC. It yields the protein CASVGRSYEQYF.

This chain joins TRBV5-1 and TRBJ1-2; TRBD1 matches at 7 bases. The germline gives CDR1 SGHRS, CDR2 YFSETQ. V was pared by 4 bases and J by 4 bases, with 10 bases of the junction left unmatched. The CDR3 length is 15 residues. The CDR3 sequence is CASSLGDSLAYGYTF. The CDR3 DNA follows: TGCGCCAGCAGCCTGGGGGACAGCCTGGCCTATGGCTACACCTTC.

The chain employs TRBV19 and TRBJ2-1; D possibly matches TRBD1 or TRBD2 (6 bases each). This CDR3 is 15 amino acids long. Germline lookup yields CDR1 LNHDA and CDR2 SQIVND (reference sequence). V was pared by 5 bases and J by 9 bases, with 20 bases between. In DNA form, the CDR3 reads TGTGCCAGTAGTGGGGGTGGTAGCCGGGGGCGTGAGCAGTTCTTC. This gives the protein CASSGGGSRGREQFF.

This clone was picked up a small number of times. This chain links TRBV7-2 with TRBJ2-7; possibly TRBD2 for D (5 bases). Germline CDR1 SGHTA, CDR2 FQGNSA. The CDR3 is 16 residues long. Between the trimmed V and J ends, which lost 1 base and 0 bases, there was a span of 13 bases. The CDR3 nucleotides are TGTGCCAGCAGCTTAGAGCCAGCGGCCAGCTCCTACGAGCAGTACTTC. This translates into CASSLEPAASSYEQYF. The full variable domain, its missing parts supplied by reference TRBV7-2 and TRBJ2-7, is GAGVSQSPSNKVTEKGKDVELRCDPISGHTALYWYRQSLGQGLEFLIYFQGNSAPDKSGLPSDRFSAERTGGSVSTLTIQRTQQEDSAVYLCASSLEPAASSYEQYFGPGTRLTVT.

The rearrangement joins TRBV5-1 to TRBJ2-3, with D tentatively TRBD1 (5 bases). In germline, CDR1 is SGHRS, CDR2 YFSETQ. The CDR3 length is 14 residues. The ends were cut back, 0 bases at V and 4 bases at J, with 9 bases in the middle. The CDR3 loop reads CASSLEGVADTQYF. The CDR3 DNA reads TGCGCCAGCAGCTTGGAAGGGGTTGCAGATACGCAGTATTTT.

The V and J genes are TRBV2 and TRBJ2-1, with D maybe TRBD1 (6 bases). V was pared by 7 bases and J by 1 base, with 14 bases between. The CDR3 length is 15 residues. Germline loops: CDR1 SNHLY, CDR2 FYNNEI. CDR3 sequence reads: CASTPTRGSYNEQFF. The CDR3 DNA reads TGTGCCAGCACCCCAACGAGGGGGTCCTACAATGAGCAGTTCTTC.

The chain uses TRBV27 and TRBJ2-1, with 10 nucleotides matching TRBD1. The junction had 11 bases not matched to a gene; V was cut back by 5 bases and J by 10 bases. The CDR3 extends over 15 amino acids. Germline CDR1 is MNHEY and CDR2 is SMNVEV (reference sequence). CDR3 in amino acids: CASSLYSGTGAEQFF. The CDR3 coding sequence is TGTGCCAGCAGTCTTTACTCCGGGACAGGGGCCGAGCAGTTCTTC.

J is TRBJ2-5 and V is TRBV6-5; no clear D gene. The V gene lost 4 bases and the J gene lost 1 base, with 7 bases spanning the gap. Germline assignment: CDR1 MNHEY and CDR2 SVGAGI. This CDR3 has 13 amino acids. CDR3 sequence: CASSLRSQETQYF. CDR3 coding DNA: TGTGCCAGCAGTTTAAGGAGCCAAGAGACCCAGTACTTC.

V is TRBV11-2 and J is TRBJ2-1; 8 bases agree with TRBD2. CDR1 is SGHAT and CDR2 is FQNNGV in the germline V gene. The CDR3 has 16 amino acids. Trimming removed 2 bases from V and 3 bases from J; junction bases left unmatched: 6. This chain's CDR3 is CASSLRLAGIYNEQFF. CDR3 nucleotides: TGTGCCAGCAGCTTACGGCTAGCGGGTATCTACAATGAGCAGTTCTTC.

The sample holds a few counts of this clone. This chain uses TRBV30 with TRBJ2-2, with D hard to call. V was pared by 7 bases and J by 6 bases, with 12 bases between. The CDR3 sequence is 12 residues long. The germline gives CDR1 GTSNPN, CDR2 SVGIG (reference sequence). CDR3 in DNA: TGTGCCTCCCGCCCGGACGCCGGGGAGCTGTTTTTT. Translation gives CASRPDAGELFF.

The V gene is TRBV5-1, the J gene TRBJ2-7; D uncertain. The germline gives CDR1 SGHRS, CDR2 YFSETQ. CDR3 size: 14 residues. V gave up 4 bases and J gave up 2 bases, with 13 bases separating them. The CDR3 here is CASSPGTSTYEQYF. In nucleotides, the CDR3 is TGCGCCAGCAGCCCCGGCACGTCCACCTACGAGCAGTACTTC.

This clone was observed a handful of times. Other DNA variants within this sample encode the same CDR3. The V and J genes are TRBV5-1 and TRBJ2-1; D is possibly TRBD1 or TRBD2 (5 bases each). Germline V lookup: CDR1 SGHRS, CDR2 YFSETQ. This CDR3 has 13 residues. V lost 0 bases and J lost 5, with 6 bases in between. The CDR3 bases are TGCGCCAGCAGCTTGGTGGGGGACAATGAGCAGTTCTTC. Translation gives CASSLVGDNEQFF.

The CDR3 loop is CASSGTGGAADTQYF. The DNA of the CDR3 is TGTGCCAGCAGTGGTACAGGGGGCGCGGCAGATACGCAGTATTTT. J is TRBJ2-3 and V is TRBV2; 9 bases are a match to TRBD1. Germline V gene data show CDR1 as SNHLY and CDR2 as FYNNEI. The ends lost 4 bases at V and 4 bases at J; junction bases unmatched: 6. CDR3 length: 15 amino acids. Looking up the rest from reference TRBV2 and TRBJ2-3 gives the full variable domain: EPEVTQTPSHQVTQMGQEVILRCVPISNHLYFYWYRQILGQKVEFLVSFYNNEISEKSEIFDDQFSVERPDGSNFTLKIRSTKLEDSAMYFCASSGTGGAADTQYFGPGTRLTVL.

The chain has TRBV5-1 and TRBJ2-7; D is perhaps TRBD2 (6 bases). This CDR3 is 14 amino acids long. Germline CDR1 SGHRS, CDR2 YFSETQ. Trimming stripped 4 bases from V and 1 base from J, with 12 bases between. DNA for the CDR3: TGCGCCAGCAGCCGATCGGGAGATTCCTACGAGCAGTACTTC. As protein: CASSRSGDSYEQYF.

This sequence joins TRBV18 and TRBJ2-5, with 7 bases matching TRBD2. Germline loops: CDR1 KGHSH, CDR2 LQKENI. J gave up 5 bases and V 5 bases, and 5 bases lay outside the gene matches. This CDR3 is 13 amino acids long. CDR3 DNA: TGTGCCAGCTCAACACTAGCGAAGGAGACCCAGTACTTC. Translating it yields CASSTLAKETQYF.

This clone appeared a few times. This rearrangement joins TRBV2 to TRBJ1-1; D perhaps matches TRBD1 (5 bases). The V and J ends lost 6 bases and 10 bases respectively, with 15 bases between them. CDR1 and CDR2 from the germline V gene are SNHLY and FYNNEI. The CDR3 is made up of 12 amino acids. The DNA for the CDR3 is TGTGCCAGCAGAACGAGCAGGGATGCAGCTTTCTTT. It encodes CASRTSRDAAFF.